These T cell receptor beta chains were read from a single sample in a study of blood T cell repertoires in COVID-19. Sequencing used immunoSEQ multiplex PCR; TCRdb keeps in-frame clones, though not all of them. Here the sample spans a few hundred thousand clones, roughly 80% being singletons. Sequences were obtained from peripheral blood. These receptors originate from a woman aged 80 or over with COVID-19, enrolled during active disease. CDR3s include the opening cysteine and the closing phenylalanine or tryptophan. The order of the fields is clone size, J gene, D gene, V gene, CDR3 DNA, CDR3 protein. A D gene is named only where the DNA matches it firmly. Rows may omit the clone size; those that give it use once, few, many or a size class.

>-|TRBJ1-3|-|TRBV19
TGTGCCAGTAGCACACCTGGAAACACCATATATTTT
CASSTPGNTIYF
>-|TRBJ2-3|-|TRBV2
TGTGCCAGCAGTTCGCAGGGCACAGATACGCAGTATTTT
CASSSQGTDTQYF
>-|TRBJ1-5|TRBD1|TRBV3-1/TRBV3-2
TGTGCCAGCAGCCAGACGACAGGGGAGAATCAGCCCCAGCATTTT
CASSQTTGENQPQHF
>few|TRBJ2-7|-|TRBV7-7
TGTGCCAGCAGCGAGCCCAGGCACAGGGTAAGCTACGAGCAGTACTTC
CASSEPRHRVSYEQYF
>-|TRBJ1-1|-|TRBV12-3/TRBV12-4
TGTGCCAGCAGTTCACGTGCCAGAACTGAAGCTTTCTTT
CASSSRARTEAFF
>-|TRBJ2-1|-|TRBV18
TGTGCCAGCTCACAACGAGGCGGGAACTCCGTATCCTACAATGAGCAGTTCTTC
CASSQRGGNSVSYNEQFF
>-|TRBJ2-3|-|TRBV10-2
TGCGCCAGCTCACCGGCCAGGGGAAATACGCAGTATTTT
CASSPARGNTQYF
>-|TRBJ2-5|TRBD2|TRBV5-1
TGCGCCAGCAGTTTCTCAACGGGACTAGCGGGGGGGCTGGAGACCCAGTACTTC
CASSFSTGLAGGLETQYF
>-|TRBJ1-2|-|TRBV4-3
TGCGCCAGCAGCCAAGATGCAGGTGGACAGTCTTACGGCTACACCTTC
CASSQDAGGQSYGYTF
>-|TRBJ2-1|-|TRBV7-9
TGTGCCAGCAGCTGGAAAGGACTTGAAGAGCAGTTCTTC
CASSWKGLEEQFF
>-|TRBJ1-1|TRBD1|TRBV7-9
TGTGCCAGCAGCGCAGGGGGCCTCACTGAAGCTTTCTTT
CASSAGGLTEAFF
>-|TRBJ1-1|TRBD1|TRBV5-1
TGCGCCAGCAGCTTGGGGGGGACAGGGACCACTGAAGCTTTCTTT
CASSLGGTGTTEAFF
>-|TRBJ1-6|TRBD1|TRBV19
TGTGCCAGTAGTACGCCCCGACAGGGAAAAAATTCACCCCTCCACTTT
CASSTPRQGKNSPLHF
>-|TRBJ1-2|-|TRBV7-2
TGTGCCAGCAGCGATCGAGTAGGCTACACCTTC
CASSDRVGYTF
>-|TRBJ1-4|TRBD1|TRBV19
TGTGCCAGTAGTACGGACAGGGCTACTGAAAAACTGTTTTTT
CASSTDRATEKLFF
>-|TRBJ2-3|-|TRBV5-6
TGTGCCAGCAGCTTGACAGGCCGCACAGATACGCAGTATTTT
CASSLTGRTDTQYF
>-|TRBJ2-2|-|TRBV11-2
TGTGCCAGCAGCTTAGATCGGGGGGAGCTGTTTTTT
CASSLDRGELFF
>once|TRBJ2-1|-|TRBV5-1
TGCGCCAGCAGCTCCGACAATGAGCAGTTCTTC
CASSSDNEQFF
>-|TRBJ2-5|-|TRBV3-1/TRBV3-2
TGTGCCAGCAGCCAACACGGGGAGGAGACCCAGTACTTC
CASSQHGEETQYF
>-|TRBJ1-5|-|TRBV6-7
TGTGCCAGCAGAAATATGGGACACCATAGCAATCAGCCCCAGCATTTT
CASRNMGHHSNQPQHF
>few|TRBJ1-6|-|TRBV27
TGTGCCAGCAGTTTGGAGGGAAGGAATTCACCCCTCCACTTT
CASSLEGRNSPLHF
>-|TRBJ1-5|-|TRBV10-2
TGCGCCAGCAGTGAGCCGAATCAGCCCCAGCATTTT
CASSEPNQPQHF
>-|TRBJ1-1|-|TRBV7-2
TGTGCCAGCAGCTCCCACAGGGTTGGCACTGAAGCTTTCTTT
CASSSHRVGTEAFF
>-|TRBJ1-5|TRBD1|TRBV24-1
TGTGCCACCAGTGACCCGGGACAGGGGAGTAATCAGCCCCAGCATTTT
CATSDPGQGSNQPQHF